This T cell receptor (beta chain) comes out of a study of T cell clones after liver transplantation. Across the whole study: Tolerance: complete withdrawal held at least one year, liver enzymes staying within twice normal. Timepoints were pre-transplant, pre-withdrawal, and after withdrawal was completed or failed. Study-level points and caveats: Compared with third party-reactive sequences, donor-reactive ones declined more, independent of withdrawal success.

This CDR3 is 14 amino acids long. V lost 3 bases to trimming and J lost 1 base, with 9 bases between them. The germline CDR1 and CDR2 sequences are LNHDA and SQIVND (reference sequence). As regards this clone: What it binds is not known.

Libraries were prepared by immunoSEQ multiplex PCR; TCRdb keeps only in-frame clonotypes and omits some of them. The sample carries roughly 50,000 clones, 84% recorded once. The TCR sequence derives from a human donor who received a liver transplant. The rearrangement links TRBV19 to TRBJ1-1; D is unclear. This specimen consisted of CD4+ T cells from blood, obtained before liver transplant. CDR3 nucleotide sequence: TGTGCCAGTAGTATCGATCGGCGGAACACTGAAGCTTTCTTT. Translated, it gives CASSIDRRNTEAFF.